The 21 T cell receptor beta chains reported below all come from one sample, sequenced in a study of blood T cell repertoires in COVID-19. Libraries were prepared by immunoSEQ multiplex PCR; TCRdb keeps only in-frame clonotypes and omits some of them. The repertoire holds approximately 200,000 clones, with roughly four fifths as singletons. Sequencing was performed on PBMCs or T cells enriched from blood (not recorded which). These receptors were taken from a middle-aged man who had recovered from COVID-19.

V is TRBV2 and J is TRBJ1-5; D not certain. CDR3 length: 15 residues. Germline V lookup: CDR1 SNHLY, CDR2 FYNNEI. V gave up 6 bases and J gave up 0 bases, with 12 bases separating them. The CDR3 is CASRKGSYSNQPQHF. The CDR3 DNA sequence: TGTGCCAGCAGGAAAGGGAGTTATAGCAATCAGCCCCAGCATTTT.

CDR3 sequence (DNA): TGTGCCAGCACCGCGATCCCCGCTGGACGTTCGGGGGAGACCCAGTACTTC. It codes for CASTAIPAGRSGETQYF. The J gene is TRBJ2-5, the V gene TRBV28, with a possible D match to TRBD2 (5 bases). Germline CDR1 and CDR2: MDHEN and SYDVKM. This CDR3 is 17 amino acids long. The germline V and J ends were trimmed by 7 bases and 5 bases, with 26 bases remaining between them.

The V and J genes are TRBV28 and TRBJ1-1; no definite D call. Between the trimmed V and J ends, which lost 5 bases and 2 bases, there was a span of 6 bases. Looked up from germline, CDR1 is MDHEN and CDR2 is SYDVKM. The CDR3 length is 12 residues. CDR3 in amino acids: CASSPGNTEAFF. The CDR3 DNA reads as TGTGCCAGCAGTCCCGGTAACACTGAAGCTTTCTTT.

This clone was observed a few times. This rearrangement joins TRBV6-5 to TRBJ1-1, with no clear D. V was trimmed by 5 bases and J by 1 base, leaving 11 bases between them. The CDR3 is 14 amino acids. Germline CDR1 and CDR2: MNHEY and SVGAGI. CDR3 residues: CASSLQVGNTEAFF. Here the CDR3 DNA reads TGTGCCAGCAGTCTCCAGGTTGGGAACACTGAAGCTTTCTTT.

Points on this clone: An end of the junction does not agree with germline; a read error may underlie this. The CDR3 DNA is TGCGGTGTAGGACAGGGTCTTAAGAACACTGAAGCTTTCTTT. Protein: CGVGQGLKNTEAFF. The chain combines TRBV2 with TRBJ1-1; 8 bases match TRBD1. Germline lookup yields CDR1 SNHLY and CDR2 FYNNEI. CDR3 length: 14 residues. Full variable domain (missing parts from reference TRBV2 and TRBJ1-1): EPEVTQTPSHQVTQMGQEVILRCVPISNHLYFYWYRQILGQKVEFLVSFYNNEISEKSEIFDDQFSVERPDGSNFTLKIRSTKLEDSAMYFCGVGQGLKNTEAFFGQGTRLTVV.

This clone has a handful of counts. The sample contains more than one DNA sequence encoding this CDR3. The CDR3, as DNA: TGTGCCAGCAGTTACTCGACAGGGGCTGACACTGAAGCTTTCTTT. Residues: CASSYSTGADTEAFF. The chain links TRBV6-5 to TRBJ1-1, with 8 bases fitting TRBD1. CDR1 and CDR2 (germline): MNHEY, SVGAGI. CDR3 length: 15 amino acids. The junction had 3 bases not matched to a gene; V was cut back by 0 bases and J by 3 bases.

As regards this clone: The identical CDR3 is also encoded by other nucleotide sequences in the sample. V gene TRBV5-4 combines with J gene TRBJ1-1; unclear D gene. Trimming took off 0 bases at V and 0 bases at J, with 6 bases between the two ends. The CDR3 covers 14 residues. Germline V gene data show CDR1 as SGHNT and CDR2 as YYREEE (reference sequence). The CDR3 coding sequence is TGTGCCAGCAGCTTGGGACTGATGAACACTGAAGCTTTCTTT. Amino acid sequence: CASSLGLMNTEAFF.

V and J are TRBV27 and TRBJ1-5; possibly TRBD1 for D (5 bases). The CDR3 runs to 11 residues. In germline, CDR1 is MNHEY, CDR2 SMNVEV (reference sequence). Between the trimmed V and J ends, which lost 10 bases and 9 bases, there was a span of 13 bases. The CDR3 region is CATGWGGPQHF. CDR3 sequence (DNA): TGTGCCACCGGATGGGGGGGGCCCCAGCATTTT.

The sample holds one count of this clone. The chain has TRBV5-1 and TRBJ1-2; 9 nucleotides agree with TRBD1. The V gene end was trimmed by 0 bases and the J gene end by 2 bases; junction bases not matched to a gene: 2. CDR1 is SGHRS and CDR2 is YFSETQ in the germline V gene. The CDR3 length is 15 residues. The CDR3 DNA reads as TGCGCCAGCAGCTTGGAGGGACAGGGAAACTATGGCTACACCTTC. Amino acid sequence: CASSLEGQGNYGYTF.

This chain links TRBV3-1 (or the pseudogene TRBV3-2) with TRBJ2-3, with 14 positions matching TRBD2. V shed 4 bases and J 1 base; nucleotides not matched to a gene: 4. This CDR3 has 17 amino acids. Germline lookup yields CDR1 LGHDT and CDR2 YNNKEL (reference sequence). The CDR3 spells CASSRLAGGLGTDTQYF. In nucleotides, the CDR3 is TGTGCCAGCAGCCGACTAGCGGGGGGGCTCGGCACAGATACGCAGTATTTT.

J is TRBJ1-3 and V is TRBV7-2; D unresolved. The CDR3 loop spans 16 amino acids. Trimming cost V 2 bases and J 0 bases, with 11 bases left between them. Germline loops: CDR1 SGHTA, CDR2 FQGNSA. The CDR3 DNA reads as TGTGCCAGCAGCTTAAACAGCCTAAGCTCTGGAAACACCATATATTTT. Translation gives CASSLNSLSSGNTIYF.

This chain links TRBV7-2 with TRBJ2-5; D may be TRBD2 (5 bases). V was shortened by 3 bases and J by 1 base, with 9 bases between the two germline ends. The CDR3 is 14 residues long. CDR1 is SGHTA and CDR2 is FQGNSA in the germline V gene. In DNA, the CDR3 is TGTGCCAGCAGCTTCGGCGGGCTCCAAGAGACCCAGTACTTC. It yields the protein CASSFGGLQETQYF.

The chain's CDR3 is CASSLDRGVPDTQYF. In DNA form, the CDR3 reads TGTGCCAGCAGCTTGGACCGGGGGGTCCCAGATACGCAGTATTTT. The chain employs TRBV5-4 and TRBJ2-3; 7 nucleotides align to TRBD2. The trim removed 0 bases at V and 4 bases at J, leaving 5 bases unmatched. The CDR3 runs 15 residues. CDR1 and CDR2 (germline): SGHNT, YYREEE (reference sequence). The variable domain in full, completed from reference TRBV5-4 and TRBJ2-3, reads ETGVTQSPTHLIKTRGQQVTLRCSSQSGHNTVSWYQQALGQGPQFIFQYYREEENGRGNFPPRFSGLQFPNYSSELNVNALELDDSALYLCASSLDRGVPDTQYFGPGTRLTVL.

V gene TRBV27 combines with J gene TRBJ1-2, with 9 bases identical to TRBD1. The CDR3 loop spans 14 amino acids. CDR1 and CDR2 (germline): MNHEY, SMNVEV (reference sequence). V shed 5 bases and J 4 bases; nucleotides not matched to a gene: 5. In DNA form, the CDR3 reads TGTGCCAGCAGTCCGGGACAGGGCATCTATGGCTACACCTTC. It yields the protein CASSPGQGIYGYTF.

In DNA, the CDR3 is TGCAGCGTTGAAAATATGCAGGGGGGCATCGAGCAGTACTTC. Amino acid sequence: CSVENMQGGIEQYF. This rearrangement joins TRBV29-1 to TRBJ2-7, with D perhaps matching TRBD1 (7 bases). Trimming removed 2 bases from V and 6 bases from J, with 17 bases in between. Germline V gene lookup returns CDR1 SQVTM and CDR2 ANQGSEA. The CDR3 contains 14 residues.

The chain links TRBV5-1 to TRBJ1-6; 7 nucleotides match TRBD1. From germline, CDR1 is SGHRS and CDR2 YFSETQ. J lost 8 bases, V lost 0 bases, and 5 bases had no gene match. The CDR3 loop spans 15 amino acids. This chain's CDR3 is CASSLDIRGDSPLHF. CDR3 nucleotides: TGCGCCAGCAGCTTGGATATCAGGGGGGATTCACCCCTCCACTTT.

The genes are TRBV4-3 and TRBJ1-4; 9 bases map to TRBD1. CDR3 length equals 14 residues. Germline trimming cut 1 base from V and 8 bases from J; bases unmatched to any gene: 2. From germline, CDR1 is LGHNA and CDR2 YSLEER. The DNA for the CDR3 is TGCGCCAGCAGCCAAGGGACAGGGGTAGAAAAACTGTTTTTT. Its translation: CASSQGTGVEKLFF.

This clone was seen more than once but under ten times. This sample includes further DNA sequences coding for the same CDR3. V and J are TRBV12-3 or TRBV12-4 and TRBJ1-1, with a weak D call TRBD1 (5 bases). V was pared by 3 bases and J by 2 bases, with 7 bases between. This CDR3 has 13 residues. The CDR3 reads CASSFQGNTEAFF. The CDR3, as DNA: TGTGCCAGCAGTTTCCAGGGTAACACTGAAGCTTTCTTT.

The rearrangement links TRBV2 to TRBJ1-5; no definite D call. Trimming cost V 2 bases and J 0 bases, with 5 bases left between them. The CDR3 loop spans 14 amino acids. Germline V CDR1 and CDR2: SNHLY, FYNNEI. Written as DNA, the CDR3 is TGTGCCAGCAGTGAACAGATTAGCAATCAGCCCCAGCATTTT. Protein sequence: CASSEQISNQPQHF.

This rearrangement joins TRBV3-1 (or the pseudogene TRBV3-2) to TRBJ1-2, with TRBD1 identical over 7 bases. The CDR3 runs to 14 residues. In germline, CDR1 is LGHDT, CDR2 YNNKEL (reference sequence). The J segment lost 5 bases and the V segment lost 2 bases, leaving 5 bases of the junction unmatched. The CDR3 DNA is TGTGCCAGCAGCCAAACCGGGACAGTGTATGGCTACACCTTC. This translates into CASSQTGTVYGYTF.

The chain recombines TRBV5-4 with TRBJ2-3; TRBD1 matches at 9 bases. J was trimmed by 5 bases and V by 3 bases; bases with no gene match: 7. The CDR3 covers 15 residues. The germline CDR1 and CDR2 sequences are SGHNT and YYREEE (reference sequence). The CDR3 protein is CASSSRTGVEDTQYF. The CDR3 bases are TGTGCCAGCAGCTCGAGGACAGGGGTGGAAGATACGCAGTATTTT. Variable domain in full (rest from reference TRBV5-4 and TRBJ2-3): ETGVTQSPTHLIKTRGQQVTLRCSSQSGHNTVSWYQQALGQGPQFIFQYYREEENGRGNFPPRFSGLQFPNYSSELNVNALELDDSALYLCASSSRTGVEDTQYFGPGTRLTVL.